Detailed here is one T cell receptor beta chain. What it recognizes is unknown. V was pared by 6 bases and J by 8 bases, with 11 bases between. CDR1 SEHNR and CDR2 FQNEAQ come from the germline V gene (reference sequence). The CDR3 is 12 amino acids. Replicate PCRs for unsorted PBMC used roughly 320 ng DNA (approximately 33,000 T cell genomes). Clones were read by immunoSEQ multiplex PCR, and TCRdb kept only the in-frame ones, dropping some. The sample consists of approximately 460,000 clones, roughly three quarters of them appearing once. The data are from a study of shared clonotypes between healthy human individuals. Study findings and constraints: Donors were few, which limited the genetic and exposure-history diversity represented. Clonotype sharing among the donors was expected to vary with sequencing depth.

Participating donors were healthy, HIV-negative adults free of recent acute infections or vaccinations. The chain joins TRBV7-9 to TRBJ2-4; D is undetermined. The specimen sequenced was PBMCs. The receptor was derived from a woman in her thirties or forties in good health. Some clones in this sample may be carry-over from other donors' samples. The CDR3 here is CASRSDGYIQYF. CDR3 nucleotide sequence: TGTGCCAGCAGGTCCGATGGGTACATTCAGTACTTC.